The 10 T cell receptor beta chains below were found in one sample sequenced in a study of cytomegalovirus exposure and HLA in healthy donors. TCRdb keeps only in-frame clones here, not all; method: immunoSEQ multiplex PCR. Of 90,000 to 100,000 clones detected, roughly 92% appear once; the ten largest clones hold around 1.1%. The specimen was PBMCs. All receptors come from a young woman in good health and CMV-seropositive.

The chain carries TRBV6-5 and TRBJ2-7, with TRBD2 matching 12 bases. The CDR3 extends over 13 amino acids. V lost 6 bases to trimming and J lost 3 bases; unmatched junction nucleotides: 0. The V gene's germline CDR1 is MNHEY and CDR2 SVGAGI. The CDR3 sequence is CASRLAGGYEQYF. The DNA for the CDR3 is TGTGCCAGCAGACTAGCGGGAGGCTACGAGCAGTACTTC.

This chain links TRBV2 with TRBJ1-1, with D uncertain. V gave up 4 bases and J gave up 4 bases, with 10 bases separating them. CDR3 length equals 13 residues. Per the germline V gene, CDR1 is SNHLY and CDR2 is FYNNEI. The CDR3 DNA is TGTGCCAGCAGTGTCGATGCGGGCACTGAAGCTTTCTTT. This translates into CASSVDAGTEAFF.

The J gene is TRBJ2-1, the V gene TRBV19; D not resolved. Germline loops: CDR1 LNHDA, CDR2 SQIVND (reference sequence). The CDR3 spans 14 residues. V was trimmed by 5 bases and J by 5 bases, leaving 13 bases between them. The CDR3 loop reads CASSVIFRDNEQFF. Here the CDR3 DNA reads TGTGCCAGTAGTGTCATATTCCGGGACAATGAGCAGTTCTTC.

The chain couples TRBV27 to TRBJ2-7, with 11 bases fitting TRBD1. Trimming cost V 7 bases and J 2 bases; bases outside gene matches: 7. Germline lookup yields CDR1 MNHEY and CDR2 SMNVEV (reference sequence). The CDR3 consists of 15 residues. The CDR3 region has the DNA TGTGCCAGCAAACTGGGACAGGGGGGTGCCTACGAGCAGTACTTC. This encodes CASKLGQGGAYEQYF.

The chain uses TRBV19 and TRBJ2-1; 10 bases are a match to TRBD2. Unmatched junction bases numbered 7, after V lost 5 bases and J lost 6 bases. This CDR3 is 15 amino acids long. Germline CDR1 is LNHDA and CDR2 is SQIVND (reference sequence). The CDR3 here is CASSVIAGGRNEQFF. CDR3 DNA: TGTGCCAGTAGTGTTATAGCGGGAGGCCGCAATGAGCAGTTCTTC. The variable domain in full, completed from reference TRBV19 and TRBJ2-1, reads DGGITQSPKYLFRKEGQNVTLSCEQNLNHDAMYWYRQDPGQGLRLIYYSQIVNDFQKGDIAEGYSVSREKKESFPLTVTSAQKNPTAFYLCASSVIAGGRNEQFFGPGTRLTVL.

The genes are TRBV6-1 and TRBJ2-5; TRBD2 aligns across 11 bases. Germline V gene lookup returns CDR1 MNHNS and CDR2 SASEGT. The CDR3 is made up of 12 amino acids. CDR3 protein: CVSGRGQETQYF. The DNA for the CDR3 is TGTGTTAGCGGGAGGGGACAAGAGACCCAGTACTTC.

The chain is built from TRBV15 and TRBJ2-3, with TRBD2 matching over 8 bases. V lost 3 bases to trimming and J lost 2 bases; unmatched junction nucleotides: 7. The length of the CDR3 is 16 residues. CDR1 and CDR2 from the germline V gene are LNHNV and YYDKDF (reference sequence). The CDR3 region is CATSRGAGLATDTQYF. In DNA form, the CDR3 reads TGTGCCACCAGCAGGGGCGCTGGACTAGCCACAGATACGCAGTATTTT.

The rearrangement uses TRBV9 and TRBJ2-5, with 9 positions matching TRBD1. The DNA end is a closer match to TRBJ2-7, so the J assignment may be wrong. In germline, CDR1 is SGDLS, CDR2 YYNGEE. This CDR3 spans 15 amino acids. In DNA, the CDR3 is TGTGCCAGCAGCGCCAGCGGACAGGGGACCTACGAGCAGTACTTC. Protein product: CASSASGQGTYEQYF.

The V gene is TRBV5-1, the J gene TRBJ2-2, with 10 bases matching TRBD2. V lost 0 bases, J lost 3 bases, and 5 bases stayed unmatched. This CDR3 is built from 17 residues. CDR1 and CDR2 (germline): SGHRS, YFSETQ. The CDR3 reads CASSLGSSGSYTGELFF. The CDR3 DNA reads TGCGCCAGCAGCTTGGGGTCTAGCGGGAGCTACACCGGGGAGCTGTTTTTT.

This chain uses TRBV5-6 with TRBJ1-2, with D perhaps matching TRBD1 (6 bases). Trimming removed 4 bases at V and 4 bases at J, with 14 bases between. Germline V gene data show CDR1 as SGHDT and CDR2 as YYEEEE. This CDR3 contains 14 residues. The CDR3 DNA sequence: TGTGCCAGCAGCCCAAGCACAGGGCCCTATGGCTACACCTTC. Protein sequence: CASSPSTGPYGYTF. The variable domain in full, completed from reference TRBV5-6 and TRBJ1-2, reads DAGVTQSPTHLIKTRGQQVTLRCSPKSGHDTVSWYQQALGQGPQFIFQYYEEEERQRGNFPDRFSGHQFPNYSSELNVNALLLGDSALYLCASSPSTGPYGYTFGSGTRLTVV.